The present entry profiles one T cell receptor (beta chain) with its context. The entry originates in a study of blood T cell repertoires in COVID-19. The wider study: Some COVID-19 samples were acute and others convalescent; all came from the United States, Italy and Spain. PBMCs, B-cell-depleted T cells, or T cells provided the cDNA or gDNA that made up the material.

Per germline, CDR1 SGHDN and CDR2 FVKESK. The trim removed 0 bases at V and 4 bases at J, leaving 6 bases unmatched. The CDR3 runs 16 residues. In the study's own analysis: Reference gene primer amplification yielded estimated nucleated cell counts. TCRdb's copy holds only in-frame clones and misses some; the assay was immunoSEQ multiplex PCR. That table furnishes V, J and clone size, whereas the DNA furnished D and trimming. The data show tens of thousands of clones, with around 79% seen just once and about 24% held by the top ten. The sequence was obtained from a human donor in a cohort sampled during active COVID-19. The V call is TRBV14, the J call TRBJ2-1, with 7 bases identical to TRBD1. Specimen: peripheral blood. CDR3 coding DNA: TGTGCCAGCAGCCAAGACCTGGGACAGATATACAATGAGCAGTTCTTC. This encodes CASSQDLGQIYNEQFF.